The rows below give T cell receptor beta chains drawn from one sample of a study of control samples from healthy donors and cancer patients. Profiling relied on immunoSEQ multiplex PCR, and the TCRdb table lists in-frame clones only, not all of them. The sample consists of around 130,000 clones, nearly 90% of them appearing once. Specimen: blood. These receptor sequences come from a man aged 50-59 years in good health. Each CDR3 is given with its conserved first and last residue. The order of the fields is V gene, D gene, clone size, J gene, CDR3 protein, CDR3 DNA. A D gene is named only where the DNA matches it firmly. Size is stated for part of the rows, as once, few or many counts, or as a class when the clone is expanded.

TRBV18	NA	few	TRBJ1-1	CASSGGVGGTEAFF	TGTGCCAGCTCGGGAGGGGTAGGGGGCACTGAAGCTTTCTTT
TRBV5-6	NA	NA	TRBJ1-3	CASSLGLHSGNTIYF	TGTGCCAGCAGCTTAGGACTCCACTCTGGAAACACCATATATTTT
TRBV30	TRBD1	NA	TRBJ1-2	CAWSRQGAAMAYGYTF	TGTGCCTGGAGCCGACAGGGGGCTGCAATGGCCTATGGCTACACCTTC
TRBV9	NA	NA	TRBJ2-3	CASSVGPPGATQYF	TGTGCCAGCAGCGTAGGACCTCCCGGGGCGACGCAGTATTTT
TRBV29-1	TRBD1	NA	TRBJ2-1	CSVGQGPGEQFF	TGCAGCGTAGGACAGGGGCCCGGAGAGCAGTTCTTC
TRBV5-1	NA	once	TRBJ2-6	CASSPQSSGANVLTF	TGCGCCAGCAGCCCGCAATCCTCTGGGGCCAACGTCCTGACTTTC
TRBV19	TRBD1	NA	TRBJ1-2	CASSIVGTGDGYTF	TGTGCCAGTAGTATAGTTGGGACAGGGGATGGCTACACCTTC
TRBV28	TRBD1	NA	TRBJ1-2	CASSLTGVGYTF	TGTGCCAGCAGTTTGACAGGGGTTGGCTACACCTTC
TRBV19	NA	NA	TRBJ2-7	CASSITGNGLHEQYF	TGTGCCAGTAGTATAACGGGTAACGGCCTCCACGAGCAGTACTTC
TRBV6-5	NA	NA	TRBJ1-5	CASSYNSNQPQHF	TGTGCCAGCAGTTACAATAGCAATCAGCCCCAGCATTTT